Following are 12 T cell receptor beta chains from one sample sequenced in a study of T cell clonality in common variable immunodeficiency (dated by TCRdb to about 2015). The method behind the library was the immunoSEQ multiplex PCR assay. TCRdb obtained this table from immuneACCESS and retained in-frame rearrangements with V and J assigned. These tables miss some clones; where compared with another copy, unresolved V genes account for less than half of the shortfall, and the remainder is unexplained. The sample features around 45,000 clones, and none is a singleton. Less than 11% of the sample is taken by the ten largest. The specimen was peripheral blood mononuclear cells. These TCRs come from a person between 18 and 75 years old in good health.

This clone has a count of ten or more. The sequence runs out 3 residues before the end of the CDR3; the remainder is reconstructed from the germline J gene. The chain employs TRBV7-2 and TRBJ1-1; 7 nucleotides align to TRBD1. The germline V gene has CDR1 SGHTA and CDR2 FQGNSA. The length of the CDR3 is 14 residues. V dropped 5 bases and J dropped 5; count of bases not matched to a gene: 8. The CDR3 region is CASSRPTGRTEAFF. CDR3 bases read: TGTGCCAGCAGCCGCCCGACAGGGAGAACTGAA.

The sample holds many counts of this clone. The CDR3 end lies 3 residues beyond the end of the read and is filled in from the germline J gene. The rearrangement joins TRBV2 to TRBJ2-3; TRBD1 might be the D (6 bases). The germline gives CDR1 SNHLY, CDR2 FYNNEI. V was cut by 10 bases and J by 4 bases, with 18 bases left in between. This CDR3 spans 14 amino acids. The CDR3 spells CATAPQGPADTQYF. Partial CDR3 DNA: TGTGCCACTGCCCCACAGGGTCCCGCAGATACG.

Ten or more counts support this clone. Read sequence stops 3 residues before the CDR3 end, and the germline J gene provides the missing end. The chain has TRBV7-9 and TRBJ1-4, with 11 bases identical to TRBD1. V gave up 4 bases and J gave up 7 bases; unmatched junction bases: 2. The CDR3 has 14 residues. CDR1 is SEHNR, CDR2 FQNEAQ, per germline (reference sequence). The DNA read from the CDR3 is TGTGCCAGCAGCTCGGACAGGGGGCCTGAAAAA. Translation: CASSSDRGPEK. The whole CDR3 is CASSSDRGPEKLFF.

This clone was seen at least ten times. The DNA read from the CDR3 is TGCAGTGCTAGAGTAGGACAGAGACCTTACAATGAG. This codes for CSARVGQRPYNE. From start to end, the CDR3 is CSARVGQRPYNEQFF. The J gene is TRBJ2-1, the V gene TRBV20-1, with a possible D match to TRBD1 (6 bases). The CDR3 end falls 3 residues outside the read, so it is completed with the germline J gene. Per germline, CDR1 DFQATT and CDR2 SNEGSKA (reference sequence). With 1 base removed from V and 4 bases from J, the gap between germline ends came to 14 bases. This CDR3 is built from 15 residues.

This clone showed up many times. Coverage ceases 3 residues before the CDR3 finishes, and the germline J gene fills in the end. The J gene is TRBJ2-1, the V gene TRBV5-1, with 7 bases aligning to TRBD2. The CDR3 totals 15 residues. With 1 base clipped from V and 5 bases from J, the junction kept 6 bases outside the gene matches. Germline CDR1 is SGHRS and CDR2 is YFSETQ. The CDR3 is CASSLRASGDNEQFF. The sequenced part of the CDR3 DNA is TGCGCCAGCAGCTTGCGGGCTAGCGGTGACAATGAG.

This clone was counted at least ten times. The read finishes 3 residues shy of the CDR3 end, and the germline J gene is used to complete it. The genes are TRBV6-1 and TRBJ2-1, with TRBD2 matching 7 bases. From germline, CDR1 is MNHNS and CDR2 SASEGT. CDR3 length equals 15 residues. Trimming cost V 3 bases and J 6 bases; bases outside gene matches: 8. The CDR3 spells CASSDEAGATNEQFF. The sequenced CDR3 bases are TGTGCCAGCAGTGATGAGGCGGGAGCTACCAATGAG.

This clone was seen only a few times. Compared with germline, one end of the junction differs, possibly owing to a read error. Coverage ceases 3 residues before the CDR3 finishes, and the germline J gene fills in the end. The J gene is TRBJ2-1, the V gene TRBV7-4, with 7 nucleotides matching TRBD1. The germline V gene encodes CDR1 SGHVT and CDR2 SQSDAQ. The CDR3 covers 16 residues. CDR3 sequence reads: CTSSARQGWYYNEQFF. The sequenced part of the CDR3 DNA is TGCACCAGCAGCGCCCGACAGGGATGGTACTACAATGAG.

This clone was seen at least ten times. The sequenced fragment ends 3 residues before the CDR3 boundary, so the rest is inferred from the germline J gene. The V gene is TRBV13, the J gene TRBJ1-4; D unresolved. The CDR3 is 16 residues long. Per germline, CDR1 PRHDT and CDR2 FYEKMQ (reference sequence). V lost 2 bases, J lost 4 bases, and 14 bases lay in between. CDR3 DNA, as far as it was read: TGTGCCAGCAGCTTATATGAGGGTCTGGGTAATGAAAAA. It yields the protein CASSLYEGLGNEK. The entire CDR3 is CASSLYEGLGNEKLFF.

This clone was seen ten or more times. CDR3 DNA (partial): TGTGCCAGCTCACCCCGAGCTGTACAGGTTGGAAACACC. Residues: CASSPRAVQVGNT. The CDR3 in full is CASSPRAVQVGNTIYF. The chain combines TRBV18 with TRBJ1-3; tentatively, D is TRBD1 (5 bases). The sequence runs out 3 residues before the end of the CDR3; the remainder is reconstructed from the germline J gene. V was clipped by 3 bases and J by 3 bases, with 15 bases between them. Germline V lookup: CDR1 KGHSH, CDR2 LQKENI. This CDR3 has 16 residues.

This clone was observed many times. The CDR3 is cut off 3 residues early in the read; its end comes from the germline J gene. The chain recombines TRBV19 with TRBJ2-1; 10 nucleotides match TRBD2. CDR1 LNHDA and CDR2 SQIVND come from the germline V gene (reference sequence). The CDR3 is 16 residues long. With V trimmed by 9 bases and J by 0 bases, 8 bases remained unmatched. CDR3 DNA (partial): TGTGCCAGCAAACTAGCGGGGAGCACCTCCTACAATGAG. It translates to CASKLAGSTSYNE. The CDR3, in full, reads CASKLAGSTSYNEQFF.

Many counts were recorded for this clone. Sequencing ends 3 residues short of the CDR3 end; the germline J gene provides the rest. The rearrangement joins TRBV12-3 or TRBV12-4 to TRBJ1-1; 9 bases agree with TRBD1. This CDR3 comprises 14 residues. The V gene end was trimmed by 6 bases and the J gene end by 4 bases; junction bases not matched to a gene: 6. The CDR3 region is CASSGQGSLTEAFF. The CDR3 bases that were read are TGTGCCAGCAGCGGACAGGGGTCCCTCACTGAA.

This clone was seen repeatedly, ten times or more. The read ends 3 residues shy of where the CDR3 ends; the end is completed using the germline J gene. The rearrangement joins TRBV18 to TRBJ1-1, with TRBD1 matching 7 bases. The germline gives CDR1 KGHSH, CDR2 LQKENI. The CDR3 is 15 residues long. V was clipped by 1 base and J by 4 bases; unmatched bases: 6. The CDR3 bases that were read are TGTGCCAGCTCACCACAGGGGGCGCGGGCCACTGAA. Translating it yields CASSPQGARATE. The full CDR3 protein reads CASSPQGARATEAFF. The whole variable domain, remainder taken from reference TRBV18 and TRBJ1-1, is NAGVMQNPRHLVRRRGQEARLRCSPMKGHSHVYWYRQLPEEGLKFMVYLQKENIIDESGMPKERFSAEFPKEGPSILRIQQVVRGDSAAYFCASSPQGARATEAFFGQGTRLTVV.